This T cell receptor beta chain was captured in a study of human T cells and chemical hapten exposure. Study observations and caveats: DPC sensitization left the count of TCRs above 1 in 1000 unchanged.

This clonotype was picked up many times. Its antigen remains unidentified. The time point here: healthy volunteer bleed at 2 weeks. Unfractionated whole blood served as the source for total RNA extraction. Per the original methods: Over 95,000 TCRs per sample was the median, with a range of about 20,000 to 690,600. One entry per CDR3 protein, called by TCRdb with MiXCR from the RACE reads. The V and J calls and clone size are TCRdb's, not the authors'. The data show more than 70,000 distinct CDR3 sequences, roughly 8.5% seen once. This TCR came from a female donor in good health. Some clones in this sample may be carry-over from other donors' samples. Material: whole blood.

This chain's CDR3 is CASSLNLGGSSYNEQFF. CDR3 in DNA: TGCGCCAGCAGCTTGAATTTGGGGGGAAGTTCCTACAATGAGCAGTTCTTC. The rearrangement joins TRBV5-1 to TRBJ2-1; D may be TRBD2 (6 bases). V was clipped by 1 base and J by 1 base, with 15 bases between them. CDR1 is SGHRS and CDR2 is YFSETQ in the germline V gene. The CDR3 spans 17 residues.